This T cell receptor beta chain was recovered during a study of tumor-infiltrating lymphocytes in localized non-small cell lung cancer. This CDR3 region has 14 residues. Germline values: CDR1 SGDLS, CDR2 YYNGEE. V lost 4 bases and J lost 3, with 14 bases in between. TCRdb keeps only in-frame clones here, not all; method: immunoSEQ multiplex PCR. The sample records about 3,000 clones, around 48% being singletons. This rearrangement joins TRBV9 to TRBJ2-7; tentatively, D is TRBD1 or TRBD2 (5 bases each). This TCR was sampled from a human donor with non-small cell lung cancer. The source material was uninvolved lung tissue not adjacent to the tumor. The CDR3 coding sequence is TGTGCCAGCAGCCTCGGGACGGATTTCTACGAGCAGTACTTC. Amino acids: CASSLGTDFYEQYF.